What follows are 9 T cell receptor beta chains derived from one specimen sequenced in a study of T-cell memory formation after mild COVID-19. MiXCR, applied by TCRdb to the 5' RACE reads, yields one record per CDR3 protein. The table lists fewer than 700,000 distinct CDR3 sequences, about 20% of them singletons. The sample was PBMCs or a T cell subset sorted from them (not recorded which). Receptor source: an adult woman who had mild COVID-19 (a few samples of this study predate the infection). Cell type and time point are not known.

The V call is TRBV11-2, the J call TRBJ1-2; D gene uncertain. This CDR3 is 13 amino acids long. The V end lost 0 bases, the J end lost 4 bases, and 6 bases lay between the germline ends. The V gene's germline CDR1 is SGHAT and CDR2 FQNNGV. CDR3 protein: CASSLEQLYGYTF. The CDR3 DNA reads TGTGCCAGCAGCTTAGAACAGCTCTATGGCTACACCTTC.

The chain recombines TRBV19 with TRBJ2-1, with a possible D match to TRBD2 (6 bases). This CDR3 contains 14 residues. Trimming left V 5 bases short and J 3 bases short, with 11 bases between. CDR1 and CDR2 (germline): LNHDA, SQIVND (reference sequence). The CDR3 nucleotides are TGTGCCAGTAGTGCTGGCGGGGACTACAATGAGCAGTTCTTC. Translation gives CASSAGGDYNEQFF.

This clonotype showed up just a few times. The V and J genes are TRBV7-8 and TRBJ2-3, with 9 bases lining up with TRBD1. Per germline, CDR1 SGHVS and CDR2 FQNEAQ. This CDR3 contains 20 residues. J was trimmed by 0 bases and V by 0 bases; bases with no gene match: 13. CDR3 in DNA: TGTGCCAGCAGCTTAGCGCTTCAATGGGACAGGGCGACTAGCACAGATACGCAGTATTTT. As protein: CASSLALQWDRATSTDTQYF.

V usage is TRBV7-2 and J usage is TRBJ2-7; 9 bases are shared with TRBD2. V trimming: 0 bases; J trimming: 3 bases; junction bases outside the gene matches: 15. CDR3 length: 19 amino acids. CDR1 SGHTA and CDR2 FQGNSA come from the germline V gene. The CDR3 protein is CASSLAANPFSGSRYEQYF. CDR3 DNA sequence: TGTGCCAGCAGCTTAGCGGCAAACCCCTTTAGCGGGAGTCGCTACGAGCAGTACTTC.

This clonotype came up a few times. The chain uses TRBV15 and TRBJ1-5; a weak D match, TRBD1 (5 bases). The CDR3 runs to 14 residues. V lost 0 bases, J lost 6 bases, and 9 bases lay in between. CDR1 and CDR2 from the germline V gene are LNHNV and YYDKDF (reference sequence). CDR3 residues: CATSRDFGGQPQHF. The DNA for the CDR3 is TGTGCCACCAGCAGAGATTTCGGGGGTCAGCCCCAGCATTTT.

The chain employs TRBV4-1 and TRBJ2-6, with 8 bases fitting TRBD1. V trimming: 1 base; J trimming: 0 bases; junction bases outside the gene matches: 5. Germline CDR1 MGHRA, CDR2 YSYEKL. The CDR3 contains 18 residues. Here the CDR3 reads CASSQGTGTSSGANVLTF. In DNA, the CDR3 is TGCGCCAGCAGCCAAGGGACAGGGACAAGCTCTGGGGCCAACGTCCTGACTTTC.

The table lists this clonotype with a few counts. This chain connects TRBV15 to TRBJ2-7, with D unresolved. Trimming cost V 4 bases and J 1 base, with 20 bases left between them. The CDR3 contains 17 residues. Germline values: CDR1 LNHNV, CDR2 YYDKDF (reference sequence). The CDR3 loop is CATSKDGYGRISYEQYF. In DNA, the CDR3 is TGTGCCACCAGCAAGGACGGTTACGGAAGAATATCCTACGAGCAGTACTTC.

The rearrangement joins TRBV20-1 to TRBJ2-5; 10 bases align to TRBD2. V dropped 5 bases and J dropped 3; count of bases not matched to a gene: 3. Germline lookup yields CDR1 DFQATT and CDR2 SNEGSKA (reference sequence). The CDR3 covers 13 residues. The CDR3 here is CSAVSGGKETQYF. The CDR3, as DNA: TGCAGTGCTGTTAGCGGGGGGAAAGAGACCCAGTACTTC.

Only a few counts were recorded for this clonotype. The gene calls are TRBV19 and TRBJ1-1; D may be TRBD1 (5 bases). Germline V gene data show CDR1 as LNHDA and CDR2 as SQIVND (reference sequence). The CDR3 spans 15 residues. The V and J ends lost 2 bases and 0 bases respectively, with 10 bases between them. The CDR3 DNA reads TGTGCCAGTAGTATACAGGGCAGGGTGAACACTGAAGCTTTCTTT. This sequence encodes CASSIQGRVNTEAFF.